This TCR beta chain was sequenced during a study of PD-1 blockade in mismatch repair-deficient tumors. Measured with immunoSEQ multiplex PCR; TCRdb has only the in-frame clones, and not every one. Of approximately 38,000 clones listed, 70% to 90% were seen once; the top ten hold around 3.9%. The CDR3 totals 15 residues. The germline V gene encodes CDR1 SEHNR and CDR2 FQNEAQ (reference sequence). Trimming took off 5 bases at V and 1 base at J, with 14 bases between the two ends. The material was peripheral blood, obtained roughly 76 weeks after starting pembrolizumab. The sequence was obtained from an adult with mismatch repair-deficient cancer. This chain joins TRBV7-9 and TRBJ1-1; D is unclear. The CDR3 spells CASSLSGLQNTEAFF. The CDR3 coding sequence is TGTGCCAGCAGCCTATCAGGACTCCAGAACACTGAAGCTTTCTTT.